This T cell receptor (beta chain) came from a study of Ad26.COV2.S vaccination and SARS-CoV-2 variants. Study at large: The study gave Ad26.COV2.S intramuscularly, once or twice 56 days apart.

As regards this clone: Its antigen remains unknown.

Some clones are missing from TCRdb's copy, which holds only in-frame ones; the method was immunoSEQ multiplex PCR. The data show around 340,000 clones, 88% seen once. General study findings and limits: People given the vaccine had a wider spike-specific TCR breadth than placebo recipients did.

As for treatment: roughly 19 received Ad26.COV2.S at low or high dose, single or two shots; roughly five received placebo; per-sample allocation not given. Each sample was drawn 63 days after the first injection (of vaccine or placebo). This CDR3 contains 17 residues. V dropped 4 bases and J dropped 4 bases, with 19 bases sitting between them. Germline V gene lookup returns CDR1 SEHNR and CDR2 FQNEAQ (reference sequence). The receptor was derived from a person aged 18-65 years who received the Ad26.COV2.S COVID-19 vaccine or a placebo. The genes are TRBV7-9 and TRBJ2-2, with D perhaps TRBD1 (6 bases). This sample comprised peripheral blood, obtained in a trial of Ad26.COV2.S vaccine versus placebo. This CDR3 is CASSSPVGQGGTGELFF. The CDR3 nucleotides read TGTGCCAGCAGCTCTCCCGTAGGACAAGGGGGCACCGGGGAGCTGTTTTTT.